The 22 T cell receptor beta chains given below trace back to one sample, sequenced in a study of T-cell memory formation after mild COVID-19 (dated by TCRdb to about 2021). Library preparation was by 5' RACE. TCRdb records Illumina NovaSeq 6000 as the sequencer. TCRdb itself trimmed the public reads at Q25 with fastp, ran MiXCR and retained productive beta chains. Entries that share a CDR3 protein sequence are merged under the most common genes and DNA. This sample lists 350,000 to 500,000 distinct CDR3 sequences; about 19% were detected once. The top ten clones comprise 8.4% of the sample. Sequences were obtained from PBMCs or a T cell subset sorted from them (not recorded which). All receptors derive from an adult woman who had mild COVID-19 (a few samples of this study predate the infection). The sample titles of this study are shuffled in the database, so cell type and time point are left out; the donor was told from shared clones.

V is TRBV29-1 and J is TRBJ2-2; D might be TRBD1 (6 bases). CDR1 SQVTM and CDR2 ANQGSEA come from the germline V gene. V lost 5 bases to trimming and J lost 1 base, with 11 bases between them. The CDR3 contains 14 residues. CDR3 bases: TGCAGCGTTCGACAGGCAAAGAACACCGGGGAGCTGTTTTTT. Protein product: CSVRQAKNTGELFF.

This clonotype was counted only a few times. The chain employs TRBV7-2 and TRBJ1-1, with D uncertain. The CDR3 is 12 amino acids. V was pared by 4 bases and J by 2 bases, with 5 bases between. The V gene's germline CDR1 is SGHTA and CDR2 FQGNSA. In nucleotides, the CDR3 is TGTGCCAGCAGCTGGTCAAACACTGAAGCTTTCTTT. Translation gives CASSWSNTEAFF.

The chain couples TRBV5-1 to TRBJ2-1, with 7 bases that match TRBD1. CDR1 SGHRS and CDR2 YFSETQ come from the germline V gene. The length of the CDR3 is 17 residues. V shed 4 bases, J shed 1 base, and the junction held 11 bases outside the gene matches. The CDR3 here is CASSPSSGQASYNEQFF. In DNA form, the CDR3 reads TGCGCCAGCAGCCCCTCATCTGGACAGGCTTCCTACAATGAGCAGTTCTTC.

This clonotype was seen only a few times. This chain links TRBV20-1 with TRBJ2-4, with 8 nucleotides matching TRBD2. Germline V gene data show CDR1 as DFQATT and CDR2 as SNEGSKA (reference sequence). After removal of 6 bases from V and 8 bases from J, the junction contained 9 bases not matched to a gene. CDR3 length: 13 residues. The CDR3, as DNA: TGCAGTGCCCTAGCGGGTGGGAGGGACATTCAGTACTTC. Residues: CSALAGGRDIQYF.

This clonotype was seen repeatedly, ten times or more. V usage is TRBV5-1 and J usage is TRBJ1-6, with 7 bases matching TRBD1. The CDR3 extends over 16 amino acids. The J segment lost 11 bases and the V segment lost 0 bases, leaving 11 bases of the junction unmatched. The germline gives CDR1 SGHRS, CDR2 YFSETQ. This CDR3 is CASSLDYGTAQTPLHF. CDR3 sequence (DNA): TGCGCCAGCAGCTTGGATTATGGGACAGCACAAACACCCCTCCACTTT.

V gene TRBV7-7 combines with J gene TRBJ1-4; D not certain. The germline CDR1 and CDR2 sequences are SSHAT and FNYEAQ (reference sequence). The CDR3 contains 15 residues. Trimming stripped 1 base from V and 8 bases from J, with 14 bases between. CDR3 DNA: TGTGCCAGCAGCTTAGGTGCAAGGAAAGGGGAAAAACTGTTTTTT. The encoded protein is CASSLGARKGEKLFF.

The chain couples TRBV12-5 to TRBJ2-3; D perhaps matches TRBD2 (5 bases). From germline, CDR1 is LGHNT and CDR2 FRNRAP. Trimming removed 4 bases from V and 4 bases from J, with 12 bases in between. There are 14 residues in the CDR3. The CDR3 coding sequence is TGTGCTAGTGGTTCCTCCTCCGGGGCAGATACGCAGTATTTT. Protein sequence: CASGSSSGADTQYF.

The V and J genes are TRBV24-1 and TRBJ1-2; unclear D gene. The ends were cut back, 4 bases at V and 6 bases at J, with 11 bases in the middle. CDR3 size: 13 residues. Germline values: CDR1 KGHDR, CDR2 SFDVKD. CDR3 protein: CATSDQRTDGYTF. CDR3 sequence (DNA): TGTGCCACCAGTGACCAACGGACCGATGGCTACACCTTC.

This clonotype was counted many times. The V and J genes are TRBV7-9 and TRBJ2-7, with 7 positions matching TRBD2. The germline CDR1 and CDR2 sequences are SEHNR and FQNEAQ (reference sequence). The CDR3 is made up of 14 amino acids. With 1 base clipped from V and 3 bases from J, the junction kept 3 bases outside the gene matches. The chain's CDR3 is CASSLEGGGYEQYF. The CDR3 DNA reads TGTGCCAGCAGCTTAGAAGGCGGGGGCTACGAGCAGTACTTC.

The V and J genes are TRBV7-8 and TRBJ2-5; 9 bases fit TRBD2. CDR3 length: 18 residues. Per germline, CDR1 SGHVS and CDR2 FQNEAQ. With V trimmed by 5 bases and J by 0 bases, 13 bases remained unmatched. Here the CDR3 DNA reads TGTGCCAGCAGCCCCCCAACGGGACTAGCTCGGTACCAAGAGACCCAGTACTTC. Translation gives CASSPPTGLARYQETQYF.

The rearrangement uses TRBV5-1 and TRBJ1-4; D gene ambiguous. Germline lookup yields CDR1 SGHRS and CDR2 YFSETQ. Trimming shortened V by 0 bases and J by 3 bases, and 6 bases separated the two germline ends. CDR3 length equals 14 residues. CDR3 region: CASSLDSANEKLFF. CDR3 bases: TGCGCCAGCAGCTTGGACTCGGCTAATGAAAAACTGTTTTTT.

This clonotype was observed many times. This sequence joins TRBV7-2 and TRBJ2-3, with 7 bases identical to TRBD1. The trim removed 6 bases at V and 3 bases at J, leaving 9 bases unmatched. Per germline, CDR1 SGHTA and CDR2 FQGNSA. This CDR3 is 15 amino acids long. CDR3: CASSATPRGTDTQYF. The CDR3 DNA reads as TGTGCCAGCAGTGCAACGCCCAGGGGGACAGATACGCAGTATTTT.

The chain combines TRBV18 with TRBJ2-7; TRBD1 matches at 11 bases. The junction had 9 bases not matched to a gene; V was cut back by 5 bases and J by 6 bases. Germline V lookup: CDR1 KGHSH, CDR2 LQKENI. The CDR3 is made up of 15 amino acids. CDR3: CASSKKPGTGGEQYF. In DNA form, the CDR3 reads TGTGCCAGCTCAAAGAAGCCGGGGACAGGGGGCGAGCAGTACTTC.

The chain links TRBV29-1 to TRBJ2-7; D gene unclear. The V gene lost 0 bases and the J gene lost 4 bases, with 7 bases spanning the gap. CDR3 size: 12 residues. Per germline, CDR1 SQVTM and CDR2 ANQGSEA. CDR3 amino acids: CSVEEESYEQYF. In DNA, the CDR3 is TGCAGCGTTGAAGAGGAAAGTTACGAGCAGTACTTC.

The V call is TRBV2, the J call TRBJ2-7, with D possibly matching TRBD1 (6 bases). V was clipped by 5 bases and J by 5 bases, with 13 bases between them. The CDR3 covers 13 residues. Germline CDR1 reads SNHLY; CDR2 reads FYNNEI. CDR3 DNA: TGTGCCAGCAGTCGGGACAACCGCAACGAGCAGTACTTC. Translated: CASSRDNRNEQYF.

CDR3 protein: CASSLGWREPQHF. DNA for the CDR3: TGTGCCAGCAGCTTGGGTTGGAGGGAGCCCCAGCATTTT. The gene calls are TRBV7-2 and TRBJ1-5, with D uncertain. V lost 3 bases, J lost 8 bases, and 11 bases lay in between. The CDR3 has 13 amino acids. The germline CDR1 and CDR2 sequences are SGHTA and FQGNSA.

V is TRBV3-1 and J is TRBJ2-5, with 7 bases fitting TRBD2. CDR1 LGHDT and CDR2 YNNKEL come from the germline V gene (reference sequence). CDR3 size: 14 residues. V lost 7 bases, J lost 3 bases, and 8 bases stayed unmatched. The CDR3 nucleotides read TGTGCCAGCACCGAAGGGCTAGCGGAAGAGACCCAGTACTTC. As protein: CASTEGLAEETQYF.

This chain joins TRBV7-9 and TRBJ1-6; no clear D. The V gene's germline CDR1 is SEHNR and CDR2 FQNEAQ (reference sequence). V was cut by 5 bases and J by 8 bases, with 16 bases left in between. The CDR3 covers 15 residues. In DNA, the CDR3 is TGTGCCAGCAGCCCCCGAGGAGCATTAGATTCACCCCTCCACTTT. Protein sequence: CASSPRGALDSPLHF.

The J gene is TRBJ1-5, the V gene TRBV24-1, with D possibly being TRBD1 (6 bases). The germline gives CDR1 KGHDR, CDR2 SFDVKD. V was clipped by 6 bases and J by 6 bases, with 11 bases between them. The CDR3 consists of 13 residues. This CDR3 reads CATSQQGIQPQHF. The DNA of the CDR3 is TGTGCCACCAGTCAACAGGGAATTCAGCCCCAGCATTTT.

Only a few counts were recorded for this clonotype. The chain joins TRBV15 to TRBJ2-3, with D possibly matching TRBD1 (6 bases). Trimming left V 0 bases short and J 3 bases short, with 13 bases between. Germline lookup yields CDR1 LNHNV and CDR2 YYDKDF (reference sequence). The CDR3 is 16 residues long. The CDR3 nucleotides are TGTGCCACCAGCAGAGATCCAGGGGTCGGAACAGATACGCAGTATTTT. Residues: CATSRDPGVGTDTQYF.

This sequence joins TRBV4-1 and TRBJ2-7, with TRBD1 matching 8 bases. Per the germline V gene, CDR1 is MGHRA and CDR2 is YSYEKL. The CDR3 consists of 15 residues. Trimming cost V 1 base and J 2 bases; bases outside gene matches: 4. CDR3 DNA: TGCGCCAGCAGCCAAGTAGGACAGGGTGCCTACGAGCAGTACTTC. Its translation: CASSQVGQGAYEQYF.

A few counts support this clonotype. V is TRBV4-2 and J is TRBJ2-5; 9 nucleotides line up with TRBD1. CDR1 LGHNA and CDR2 YNFKEQ come from the germline V gene. This CDR3 has 14 amino acids. Losses at the gene ends were 1 base for V and 3 bases for J; bases not matched to a gene: 0. The CDR3 DNA sequence: TGTGCCAGCAGCCAAGGGGACAGGGAAGAGACCCAGTACTTC. It codes for CASSQGDREETQYF.